This record covers a single TCR beta chain. Its matching antigen is unknown. The CDR3 is 16 amino acids. Germline V gene sequence: CDR1 MDHEN, CDR2 SYDVKM. The V gene lost 3 bases and the J gene lost 6 bases, with 21 bases spanning the gap. The sample comes from a study of T cells in narcolepsy. Study outcomes and limitations: Autoreactive clonotypes reportedly recurred in blood of same and different patients, not controls.

The method was immunoSEQ multiplex PCR; TCRdb's version includes in-frame clones alone and lacks a portion of them. The sample records tens of thousands of clones, around 75% being singletons. This TCR came from a human donor with narcolepsy. This rearrangement joins TRBV28 to TRBJ2-7, with D uncertain. The sample comprised CD45RA- memory CD4+ T cells from PBMCs. CDR3 sequence (DNA): TGTGCCAGCAGTTTTCATGGGCCTCCCCCTTATTCCGAGCAGTACTTC. Its protein product is CASSFHGPPPYSEQYF.